What follows are 16 T cell receptor beta chains derived from one specimen sequenced in a study of breast tumors, draining lymph nodes, adjacent tissues. Breast cancer patients provided tissue from their axillary draining lymph nodes. MiXCR, applied by TCRdb to the multiplex PCR reads, yields one record per CDR3 protein. The sample contains 150,000 to 200,000 distinct CDR3 sequences, 25% to 40% of which appear only once. What was sequenced was axillary lymph node tissue. The receptor set was obtained from a female donor with breast cancer. Some clones in this sample may be carry-over from other donors' samples.

Concerning this clonotype itself: A much larger clone differs by one base, so this may be a read error. This chain joins TRBV28 and TRBJ1-4; 7 bases are a match to TRBD1. Germline CDR1 is MDHEN and CDR2 is SYDVKM. This CDR3 comprises 12 residues. CDR3 in DNA: TGTGCCAGCAGTATGGGACAGCAGAAACCGTTTTTT. It encodes CASSMGQQKPFF.

Ten or more counts support this clonotype. The V gene is TRBV19, the J gene TRBJ2-1, with 8 bases identical to TRBD1. With 8 bases clipped from V and 5 bases from J, the junction kept 5 bases outside the gene matches. The CDR3 contains 13 residues. Looked up from germline, CDR1 is LNHDA and CDR2 is SQIVND (reference sequence). The CDR3 is CASWGQENNEQFF. DNA for the CDR3: TGTGCCAGTTGGGGACAGGAAAACAATGAGCAGTTCTTC.

With regard to this clonotype: This may arise from a read error, as a much more abundant clone is one base away. This chain uses TRBV6-5 with TRBJ1-5; 9 bases line up with TRBD1. Germline values: CDR1 MNHEY, CDR2 SVGAGI. The CDR3 totals 16 residues. As DNA, the CDR3 is TGTGCCAGCAGTTATCGATGGACAGGGGACAATCAGCCCCAGCGTTTT. Translation gives CASSYRWTGDNQPQRF.

The chain recombines TRBV7-8 with TRBJ1-3, with a weak D call TRBD1 (5 bases). The V end was cut by 3 bases, the J end by 2 bases, with 8 bases between. CDR1 is SGHVS, CDR2 FQNEAQ, per germline. The CDR3 runs to 14 residues. The CDR3: CASSFNRTGNTIYF. For the CDR3, the DNA is TGTGCCAGCAGCTTTAACAGGACTGGAAACACCATATATTTT. The full variable domain, completed using reference TRBV7-8 and TRBJ1-3, is GAGVSQSPRYKVAKRGQDVALRCDPISGHVSLFWYQQALGQGPEFLTYFQNEAQLDKSGLPSDRFFAERPEGSVSTLKIQRTQQEDSAVYLCASSFNRTGNTIYFGEGSWLTVV.

This chain connects TRBV19 to TRBJ1-4; no firm D call. The CDR3 is made up of 11 amino acids. The V gene's germline CDR1 is LNHDA and CDR2 SQIVND (reference sequence). V lost 4 bases and J 13 bases, leaving 10 bases between the germline ends. CDR3 in amino acids: CASSTLDGLFF. CDR3 DNA sequence: TGTGCCAGTAGTACCCTGGACGGACTGTTTTTT.

This clonotype was found many times. The chain recombines TRBV20-1 with TRBJ2-7, with 7 bases matching TRBD1. Germline V gives CDR1 DFQATT, CDR2 SNEGSKA (reference sequence). Unmatched junction bases numbered 9, after V lost 5 bases and J lost 2 bases. This CDR3 has 14 residues. CDR3 region: CSAHHRDRPYEQYF. For the CDR3, the DNA is TGCAGTGCTCACCACCGGGACAGACCCTACGAGCAGTACTTC.

Many counts were recorded for this clonotype. The chain couples TRBV6-5 to TRBJ2-7; 11 nucleotides line up with TRBD2. The CDR3 has 15 amino acids. Germline V gene lookup returns CDR1 MNHEY and CDR2 SVGAGI. V trimming: 4 bases; J trimming: 4 bases; junction bases outside the gene matches: 6. The CDR3 nucleotides read TGTGCCAGCAGTTCCACTAGCGGGAGAGGGTACGAGCAGTACTTC. It specifies CASSSTSGRGYEQYF.

The CDR3 reads CASSLDLGHFYTF. Written as DNA, the CDR3 is TGTGCCAGCAGCTTGGATCTAGGCCATTTCTACACCTTC. The V gene is TRBV5-4, the J gene TRBJ1-2; D is uncertain. CDR3 length: 13 residues. Germline CDR1 SGHNT, CDR2 YYREEE (reference sequence). V lost 0 bases, J lost 10 bases, and 13 bases lay in between.

The rearrangement uses TRBV13 and TRBJ1-4; 8 positions agree with TRBD1. In germline, CDR1 is PRHDT, CDR2 FYEKMQ (reference sequence). The CDR3 has 12 residues. V gave up 6 bases and J gave up 16 bases; unmatched junction bases: 10. Here the CDR3 reads CASSTVQGEPFF. As DNA, the CDR3 is TGTGCCAGCAGTACCGTACAGGGGGAACCGTTTTTT.

The sample holds many counts of this clonotype. This chain connects TRBV29-1 to TRBJ1-1; D gene uncertain. In germline, CDR1 is SQVTM, CDR2 ANQGSEA. CDR3 length equals 11 residues. Trimming shortened V by 3 bases and J by 2 bases, and 4 bases separated the two germline ends. The CDR3 nucleotides read TGCAGCGTTGAGGATAACACTGAAGCTTTCTTT. It translates to CSVEDNTEAFF.

This clonotype was recorded at least ten times. The chain has TRBV15 and TRBJ2-2, with a possible D match to TRBD2 (6 bases). V shed 3 bases and J shed 6 bases, with 14 bases lying between them. There are 15 residues in the CDR3. The germline CDR1 and CDR2 sequences are LNHNV and YYDKDF (reference sequence). This CDR3 reads CATSSGRLVAGELFF. The CDR3 DNA reads as TGTGCCACCAGCAGCGGAAGACTAGTTGCCGGGGAGCTGTTTTTT. The whole variable domain, remainder taken from reference TRBV15 and TRBJ2-2, is DAMVIQNPRYQVTQFGKPVTLSCSQTLNHNVMYWYQQKSSQAPKLLFHYYDKDFNNEADTPDNFQSRRPNTSFCFLDIRSPGLGDTAMYLCATSSGRLVAGELFFGEGSRLTVL.

This clonotype has ten or more counts. The chain joins TRBV4-1 to TRBJ1-2, with D possibly TRBD1 on 6 matching bases. This CDR3 contains 16 residues. Deletions cut 0 bases from V and 4 bases from J, with 15 bases between. Germline CDR1 is MGHRA and CDR2 is YSYEKL. This CDR3 is CASSQDFGWGLYGYTF. For the CDR3, the DNA is TGCGCCAGCAGCCAAGATTTCGGATGGGGGCTCTATGGCTACACCTTC.

This clonotype occurred many times. This chain links TRBV12-3 or TRBV12-4 with TRBJ1-5; D gene uncertain. Trimming left V 11 bases short and J 4 bases short, with 12 bases between. This CDR3 contains 12 residues. The CDR3 here is CASGGLNQPQHF. CDR3 nucleotide sequence: TGTGCCTCGGGTGGGCTAAATCAGCCCCAGCATTTT.

Turning to this clonotype: A single base separates this from a much larger clone, so it may be a read error. The chain carries TRBV6-5 and TRBJ2-3; no firm D call. This CDR3 region has 13 residues. Germline values: CDR1 MNHEY, CDR2 SVGAGI. CDR3 sequence (DNA): TGTGGCAGCAGTTACGTGGGGACAGATACGCAGTATTTT. Protein sequence: CGSSYVGTDTQYF.

This clonotype was recorded only once. The chain uses TRBV4-1 and TRBJ1-4; a weak D match, TRBD1 (6 bases). V was shortened by 5 bases and J by 8 bases, with 18 bases between the two germline ends. The CDR3 is 15 amino acids. Germline assignment: CDR1 MGHRA and CDR2 YSYEKL. The CDR3 sequence is CASSFGTGGEEKLFF. DNA for the CDR3: TGCGCCAGCAGCTTCGGGACGGGGGGCGAAGAAAAACTGTTTTTT.

This clonotype has ten or more counts. V usage is TRBV5-1 and J usage is TRBJ2-3; D perhaps matches TRBD2 (6 bases). The CDR3 extends over 14 amino acids. V gave up 2 bases and J gave up 1 base, with 8 bases separating them. Germline CDR1 and CDR2: SGHRS and YFSETQ. As DNA, the CDR3 is TGCGCCAGCAGCTTATGGGGGGGCACAGATACGCAGTATTTT. It translates to CASSLWGGTDTQYF.